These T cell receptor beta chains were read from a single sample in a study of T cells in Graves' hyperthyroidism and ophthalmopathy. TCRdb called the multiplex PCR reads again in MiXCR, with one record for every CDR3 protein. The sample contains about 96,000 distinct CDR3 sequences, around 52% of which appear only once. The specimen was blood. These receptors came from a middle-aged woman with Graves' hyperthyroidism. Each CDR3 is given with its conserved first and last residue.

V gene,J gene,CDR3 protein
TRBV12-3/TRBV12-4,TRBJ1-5,CASSSGTGSNQPQHF
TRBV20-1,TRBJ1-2,CSAKEVYGYTF
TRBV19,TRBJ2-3,CASRFAGTTDTQYF
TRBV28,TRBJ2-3,CASSSIRVLTDTQYF
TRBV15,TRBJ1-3,CATSSRQNSGNTIYF
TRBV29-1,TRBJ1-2,CSVEGSGSHGYTF
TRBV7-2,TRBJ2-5,CASSFGTGWQETQYF
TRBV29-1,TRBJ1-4,CSVEGGGPGEKLFF
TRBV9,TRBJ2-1,CASSVEPTGDNEQFF
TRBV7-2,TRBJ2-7,CASSSTPGDPGYF
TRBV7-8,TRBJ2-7,CASSLAGGGFHEQYF
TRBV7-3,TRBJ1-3,CASSNGQGGTGLNTIYF
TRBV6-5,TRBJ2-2,CASSYLAGDSGELFF
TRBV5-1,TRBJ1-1,CASSPGSGARAEAFF
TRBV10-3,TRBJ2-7,CAISESTDEHEQYF
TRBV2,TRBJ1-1,CASSGDRGTEAFF
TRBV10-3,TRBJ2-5,CAIQAGGKETQYF
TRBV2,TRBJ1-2,CASRVRQHYGYTF
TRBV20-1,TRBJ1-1,CSASEAFF
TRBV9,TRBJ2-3,CASSTWTSGSNTDTQYF
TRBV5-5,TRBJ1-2,CASSPGHLVDYGYTF
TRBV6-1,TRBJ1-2,CASSGAVRSYGYTF
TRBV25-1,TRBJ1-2,CASLVSGNRGYTF
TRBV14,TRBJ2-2,CASSQDRAGELFF
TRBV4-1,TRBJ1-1,CASSRHGRTEAFF
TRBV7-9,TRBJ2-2,CASAEGETGELFF
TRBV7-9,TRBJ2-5,CASSHTMGVGETQYF
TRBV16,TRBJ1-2,CASSRAWGQGRGYTF
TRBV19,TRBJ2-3,CASSIDGTSGRRNTQYF
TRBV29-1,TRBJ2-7,CSVATAFEQYF
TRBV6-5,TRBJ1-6,CASSLSKTGVSPLHF
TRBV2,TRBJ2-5,CASTLDREGRQTQYF
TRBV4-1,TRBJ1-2,CASSQRQGSSYGYTF
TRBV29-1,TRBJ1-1,CSIFQGNMNTEAFF
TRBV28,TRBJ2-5,CASSTPQGARYQETQYF
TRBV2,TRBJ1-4,CASSTPTGMGEKLFF
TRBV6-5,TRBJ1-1,CASSYSPGQEAFF
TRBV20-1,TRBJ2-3,CSAKRPFSDSTDTQYF
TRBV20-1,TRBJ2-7,CSARPRSSYEQYF
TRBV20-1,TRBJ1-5,CSAREQGDNEQPQHF
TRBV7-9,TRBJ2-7,CASSPQKDYEQYF